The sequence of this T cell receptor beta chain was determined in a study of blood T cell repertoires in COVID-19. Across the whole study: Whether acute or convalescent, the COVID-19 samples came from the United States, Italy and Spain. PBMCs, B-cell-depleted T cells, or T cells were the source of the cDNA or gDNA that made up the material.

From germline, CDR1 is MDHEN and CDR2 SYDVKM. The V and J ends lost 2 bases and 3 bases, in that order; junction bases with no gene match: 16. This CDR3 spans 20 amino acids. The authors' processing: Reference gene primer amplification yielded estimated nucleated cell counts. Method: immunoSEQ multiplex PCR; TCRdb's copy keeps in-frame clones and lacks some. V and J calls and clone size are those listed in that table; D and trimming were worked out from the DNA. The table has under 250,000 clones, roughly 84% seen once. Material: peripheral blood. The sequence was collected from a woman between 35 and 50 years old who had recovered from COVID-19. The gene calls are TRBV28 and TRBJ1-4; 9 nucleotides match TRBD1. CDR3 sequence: CASSLPGTGPLIAANEKLFF. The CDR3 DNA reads TGTGCCAGCAGTTTACCCGGGACAGGGCCCCTAATCGCGGCTAATGAAAAACTGTTTTTT.